The 14 T cell receptor beta chains given below trace back to one sample, sequenced in a study of regulatory T cells in long-lasting Graves disease. Time point indicated: newly diagnosed GD, antithyroid drugs for less than 3 months. There was RNA extracted from PBMCs, and the TCR library was made from it. With iRepertoire HTBI primers and Arm-PCR of CDR3 regions, TCR beta libraries were built. TCRdb processed the multiplex PCR reads anew with MiXCR; each CDR3 protein has one entry. The sample shows almost 450,000 distinct CDR3 sequences, less than 20% of them seen only once. The sample was also linked to a second study, of T cells in Graves' hyperthyroidism and ophthalmopathy.

The input for sequencing was peripheral blood mononuclear cells (PBMCs), taken at new diagnosis, from a patient treated with antithyroid drugs. All receptors come from a woman aged 25 to 39 with Graves disease.

Turning to this clonotype: Just one base apart from a much larger clone, this may be a read error. The rearrangement uses TRBV7-9 and TRBJ2-3, with D perhaps TRBD2 (6 bases). From germline, CDR1 is SEHNR and CDR2 FQNEAQ (reference sequence). The CDR3 consists of 16 residues. Trimming took 1 base from V and 2 from J, leaving 13 bases between them. The CDR3 reads CASSLVLAKLTDTQYF. CDR3 sequence (DNA): TGTGCCAGCAGCTTAGTTCTAGCGAAGCTCACAGATACGCAGTATTTT.

This rearrangement joins TRBV3-1 to TRBJ1-4; D is unclear. Germline values: CDR1 LGHDT, CDR2 YNNKEL (reference sequence). CDR3 size: 15 residues. Trimming pared 1 base from V and 3 bases from J, leaving 9 bases between. CDR3 nucleotides: TGTGCCAGCAGCCAAGGATCCCACCCTAATGAAAAACTGTTTTTT. Protein sequence: CASSQGSHPNEKLFF. Variable domain in full (rest from reference TRBV3-1 and TRBJ1-4): DTAVSQTPKYLVTQMGNDKSIKCEQNLGHDTMYWYKQDSKKFLKIMFSYNNKELIINETVPNRFSPKSPDKAHLNLHINSLELGDSAVYFCASSQGSHPNEKLFFGSGTQLSVL.

This clonotype was seen repeatedly, ten times or more. The rearrangement uses TRBV6-2 or TRBV6-3 and TRBJ2-2; the D gene is possibly TRBD1 (5 bases). The CDR3 consists of 17 residues. The germline V gene has CDR1 MNHEY and CDR2 SVGEGT. Between the trimmed V and J ends, which lost 2 bases and 6 bases, there was a span of 19 bases. CDR3 coding DNA: TGTGCCAGCAGTTACGATTTCCGGACATTCGGCTCCGGGGAGCTGTTTTTT. Translated: CASSYDFRTFGSGELFF.

This clonotype showed up many times. This chain joins TRBV4-2 and TRBJ2-3, with 9 bases aligning to TRBD2. This CDR3 has 16 amino acids. CDR1 and CDR2 (germline): LGHNA, YNFKEQ. The ends lost 0 bases at V and 2 bases at J; junction bases unmatched: 3. The CDR3 coding sequence is TGTGCCAGCAGCCAAGAGCCTAGCGGGATCACAGATACGCAGTATTTT. It yields the protein CASSQEPSGITDTQYF.

At least ten counts were recorded for this clonotype. The rearrangement joins TRBV24-1 to TRBJ2-1; no clear D gene. Trimming took 4 bases from V and 0 from J, leaving 12 bases between them. From germline, CDR1 is KGHDR and CDR2 SFDVKD. The length of the CDR3 is 16 residues. The CDR3 bases are TGTGCCACCAGTGACCCACAGAAAAGCTCCTACAATGAGCAGTTCTTC. Its protein product is CATSDPQKSSYNEQFF.

This clonotype has ten or more counts. This chain uses TRBV20-1 with TRBJ2-3; a possible D gene is TRBD1 (5 bases). CDR3 size: 13 residues. CDR1 DFQATT and CDR2 SNEGSKA come from the germline V gene (reference sequence). This CDR3 reads CRPQEGGTDTQYF. DNA for the CDR3: TGCAGACCTCAAGAAGGGGGCACAGATACGCAGTATTTT.

This clonotype was seen at least ten times. The chain is built from TRBV2 and TRBJ2-1, with D possibly TRBD2 on 6 matching bases. V lost 3 bases and J 0 bases, leaving 12 bases between the germline ends. The CDR3 sequence is 16 residues long. Germline lookup yields CDR1 SNHLY and CDR2 FYNNEI. CDR3 bases: TGTGCCAGCAGTGACTGGGCGGGGAGCTCCTACAATGAGCAGTTCTTC. Translated: CASSDWAGSSYNEQFF. Full variable domain (remainder filled in from reference TRBV2 and TRBJ2-1): EPEVTQTPSHQVTQMGQEVILRCVPISNHLYFYWYRQILGQKVEFLVSFYNNEISEKSEIFDDQFSVERPDGSNFTLKIRSTKLEDSAMYFCASSDWAGSSYNEQFFGPGTRLTVL.

This clonotype was counted ten times or more. The chain joins TRBV4-1 to TRBJ2-5; the D gene is possibly TRBD1 (5 bases). The CDR3 consists of 14 residues. Germline CDR1 and CDR2: MGHRA and YSYEKL. With 2 bases removed from V and 5 bases from J, the gap between germline ends came to 12 bases. Here the CDR3 reads CASSQMGRDETQYF. The DNA of the CDR3 is TGCGCCAGCAGCCAAATGGGGCGCGATGAGACCCAGTACTTC.

This clonotype was observed many times. This sequence joins TRBV5-1 and TRBJ1-2; D remains ambiguous. V dropped 0 bases and J dropped 8 bases, with 5 bases sitting between them. The CDR3 loop spans 11 amino acids. Germline assignment: CDR1 SGHRS and CDR2 YFSETQ. CDR3 DNA sequence: TGCGCCAGCAGCTTGGGGGAAGGCTACACCTTC. Encoded protein: CASSLGEGYTF.

The chain couples TRBV6-5 to TRBJ1-6; 7 bases are shared with TRBD1. CDR3 size: 14 residues. J was trimmed by 13 bases and V by 0 bases; bases with no gene match: 6. Per the germline V gene, CDR1 is MNHEY and CDR2 is SVGAGI. In DNA, the CDR3 is TGTGCCAGCAGTTACTCAAAACAGGGGATCCCCCTCCACTTT. Encoded protein: CASSYSKQGIPLHF.

This clonotype was counted a few times. One base away lies a much larger clone, so this may be a sequencing read error. The CDR3 sequence is CSALDRAYERYF. As DNA, the CDR3 is TGCAGTGCTCTGGACAGGGCCTACGAGCGGTACTTC. This chain uses TRBV20-1 with TRBJ2-7; TRBD1 matches 8 bases. CDR3 length equals 12 residues. CDR1 and CDR2 (germline): DFQATT, SNEGSKA (reference sequence).

This clonotype was picked up many times. The V and J genes are TRBV12-3 or TRBV12-4 and TRBJ2-1; tentatively, D is TRBD2 (5 bases). Trimming took off 6 bases at V and 6 bases at J, with 21 bases between the two ends. CDR3 length equals 16 residues. In nucleotides, the CDR3 is TGTGCCAGCAGCCCTGACTTTGGCGGGTATCCCAATGAGCAGTTCTTC. It specifies CASSPDFGGYPNEQFF.

This chain connects TRBV20-1 to TRBJ2-5; 8 positions agree with TRBD2. This CDR3 contains 15 residues. J lost 5 bases, V lost 0 bases, and 8 bases had no gene match. Germline CDR1 DFQATT, CDR2 SNEGSKA (reference sequence). The CDR3 region has the DNA TGCAGTGCTAGAGAGTCGGGAGGGTCCCCGGAGACCCAGTACTTC. It encodes CSARESGGSPETQYF.

This chain links TRBV13 with TRBJ2-3; maybe TRBD1 (6 bases). The V end was cut by 5 bases, the J end by 4 bases, with 13 bases between. Germline assignment: CDR1 PRHDT and CDR2 FYEKMQ (reference sequence). The CDR3 is made up of 14 amino acids. The CDR3 DNA follows: TGTGCCAGCAGCGCCCTACAGGGACCAGATACGCAGTATTTT. As protein: CASSALQGPDTQYF.